Presented here are 21 T cell receptor beta chains from one specimen sequenced in a study of T cell responses to AZD1222 COVID-19 vaccine. Some clones are missing from TCRdb's copy, which holds only in-frame ones; the method was immunoSEQ multiplex PCR. In the table there are about 110,000 clones, roughly 90% of which are singletons. The starting material was peripheral blood, obtained on day 0 of AZD1222 vaccination. These receptors were taken from an adult in good health.

The chain employs TRBV19 and TRBJ2-1, with 8 nucleotides matching TRBD2. Germline-derived CDR1 and CDR2 are LNHDA and SQIVND (reference sequence). Trimming cost V 0 bases and J 8 bases; bases outside gene matches: 9. The length of the CDR3 is 16 residues. The CDR3 region has the DNA TGTGCCAGTAGTATAGATCTAGCGGGCCGCTTGGATGAGCAGTTCTTC. Amino acid sequence: CASSIDLAGRLDEQFF.

Only a few counts were recorded for this clone. The chain uses TRBV6-5 and TRBJ2-1, with 7 bases aligning to TRBD2. This CDR3 is 11 amino acids long. Germline V lookup: CDR1 MNHEY, CDR2 SVGAGI. V was clipped by 3 bases and J by 14 bases; unmatched bases: 4. The CDR3 protein is CASSYWGGEFF. The CDR3 bases are TGTGCCAGCAGTTATTGGGGGGGAGAGTTCTTC.

Comments on this clone: Other nucleotide sequences from this sample produce the same CDR3. The genes are TRBV3-1 (or the pseudogene TRBV3-2) and TRBJ2-3; D call uncertain. Germline values: CDR1 LGHDT, CDR2 YNNKEL (reference sequence). The CDR3 is made up of 12 amino acids. Trimming took off 4 bases at V and 5 bases at J, with 7 bases between the two ends. The CDR3 region has the DNA TGTGCCAGCAGCCGCTCTGGAGATACGCAGTATTTT. This gives the protein CASSRSGDTQYF.

The rearrangement joins TRBV6-5 to TRBJ2-5, with D tentatively TRBD1 (5 bases). The CDR3 is made up of 14 amino acids. Germline loops: CDR1 MNHEY, CDR2 SVGAGI. Trimming shortened V by 5 bases and J by 3 bases, and 13 bases separated the two germline ends. The CDR3 loop is CASSRQSGEETQYF. In nucleotides, the CDR3 is TGTGCCAGCAGTAGACAGTCCGGAGAAGAGACCCAGTACTTC.

The V gene is TRBV19, the J gene TRBJ1-1, with TRBD1 matching 7 bases. This CDR3 spans 12 amino acids. The trim removed 10 bases at V and 5 bases at J, leaving 7 bases unmatched. Germline V gene data show CDR1 as LNHDA and CDR2 as SQIVND (reference sequence). CDR3 in amino acids: CATATGRTEAFF. CDR3 coding DNA: TGTGCCACCGCGACAGGGCGGACTGAAGCTTTCTTT.

The chain links TRBV19 to TRBJ1-2; D gene unclear. CDR3 length: 13 amino acids. Germline CDR1 reads LNHDA; CDR2 reads SQIVND (reference sequence). V lost 8 bases to trimming and J lost 0 bases, with 10 bases between them. CDR3 residues: CASELATNYGYTF. CDR3 DNA sequence: TGTGCCAGTGAATTAGCTACTAACTATGGCTACACCTTC.

Here the CDR3 reads CASSEADSNQPQHF. CDR3 in DNA: TGTGCCAGCAGTGAAGCGGACAGCAATCAGCCCCAGCATTTT. The chain uses TRBV2 and TRBJ1-5, with no clear D. The CDR3 covers 14 residues. Trimming took off 0 bases at V and 1 base at J, with 4 bases between the two ends. CDR1 and CDR2 from the germline V gene are SNHLY and FYNNEI. Full variable domain (remainder filled in from reference TRBV2 and TRBJ1-5): EPEVTQTPSHQVTQMGQEVILRCVPISNHLYFYWYRQILGQKVEFLVSFYNNEISEKSEIFDDQFSVERPDGSNFTLKIRSTKLEDSAMYFCASSEADSNQPQHFGDGTRLSIL.

The chain has TRBV19 and TRBJ2-6; weak D call: TRBD1 (6 bases). Trimming took off 5 bases at V and 2 bases at J, with 10 bases between the two ends. The CDR3 contains 15 residues. Germline assignment: CDR1 LNHDA and CDR2 SQIVND (reference sequence). CDR3 coding DNA: TGTGCCAGTAGTTCCAGGGGAACTGGGGCCAACGTCCTGACTTTC. This translates into CASSSRGTGANVLTF.

The chain has TRBV10-3 and TRBJ1-1, with no clear D. Looked up from germline, CDR1 is ENHRY and CDR2 is SYGVKD. This CDR3 region has 13 residues. Between the trimmed V and J ends, which lost 0 bases and 5 bases, there was a span of 7 bases. As DNA, the CDR3 is TGTGCCATCAGTGAGTCATGGGCGACTGAAGCTTTCTTT. Translated: CAISESWATEAFF.

V and J are TRBV7-9 and TRBJ1-2; 10 bases are shared with TRBD1. CDR3 size: 16 residues. From germline, CDR1 is SEHNR and CDR2 FQNEAQ (reference sequence). The V segment lost 1 base and the J segment 6 bases; nucleotides outside the gene matches: 8. For the CDR3, the DNA is TGTGCCAGCAGCTTAGTATTGACAGGGGGCGGAGATGGCTACACCTTC. It translates to CASSLVLTGGGDGYTF.

For this clone: Other DNA variants within this sample encode the same CDR3. This chain links TRBV7-3 with TRBJ1-2; possible D gene TRBD1, 6 bases. The CDR3 totals 13 residues. The V end lost 5 bases, the J end lost 2 bases, and 9 bases lay between the germline ends. Germline CDR1 and CDR2: SGHTA and FQGTGA. The CDR3 bases are TGTGCCAGCAGCCCAGACAGGAACTATGGCTACACCTTC. It yields the protein CASSPDRNYGYTF.

This chain uses TRBV5-3 with TRBJ2-4, with D unclear. TRBV5-3 is designated an ORF whose function remains uncertain. Deletions cut 7 bases from V and 1 base from J, with 12 bases between. The CDR3 runs to 14 residues. This CDR3 reads CARLSRHAKNIQYF. The CDR3 region has the DNA TGTGCCAGACTCAGTCGGCACGCCAAAAACATTCAGTACTTC.

The chain joins TRBV6-5 to TRBJ1-3, with D tentatively TRBD1 (6 bases). The CDR3 length is 14 residues. V lost 5 bases to trimming and J lost 0 bases, with 8 bases between them. Germline V gene data show CDR1 as MNHEY and CDR2 as SVGAGI. This chain's CDR3 is CASSRGSSGNTIYF. The DNA for the CDR3 is TGTGCCAGCAGTAGGGGGAGCTCTGGAAACACCATATATTTT.

This chain connects TRBV10-3 to TRBJ1-1; no firm D call. The CDR3 length is 14 residues. V gave up 4 bases and J gave up 0 bases, with 9 bases separating them. Germline V CDR1 and CDR2: ENHRY, SYGVKD. CDR3 DNA sequence: TGTGCCATCAGTGGCCAGGTATTGAACACTGAAGCTTTCTTT. It yields the protein CAISGQVLNTEAFF.

The V gene is TRBV15, the J gene TRBJ1-2, with D tentatively TRBD1 (5 bases). This CDR3 contains 16 residues. Trimming took off 1 base at V and 8 bases at J, with 20 bases between the two ends. In germline, CDR1 is LNHNV, CDR2 YYDKDF (reference sequence). Here the CDR3 DNA reads TGTGCCACCAGCAGAGGGGTGGGGCAGGAAGTTGGAGGCTACACCTTC. Residues: CATSRGVGQEVGGYTF.

The V call is TRBV7-9, the J call TRBJ1-2, with no clear D. V lost 7 bases and J lost 5, with 17 bases in between. The CDR3 extends over 14 amino acids. Germline loops: CDR1 SEHNR, CDR2 FQNEAQ (reference sequence). The CDR3 spells CASTPQGRGYGYTF. Written as DNA, the CDR3 is TGTGCCAGCACCCCACAAGGGAGAGGGTATGGCTACACCTTC.

This chain joins TRBV5-6 and TRBJ1-2, with 8 bases aligning to TRBD1. Unmatched junction bases numbered 9, after V lost 1 base and J lost 7 bases. The germline CDR1 and CDR2 sequences are SGHDT and YYEEEE. The CDR3 is 15 amino acids. DNA for the CDR3: TGTGCCAGCAGCTTGTCCTATCGGACAGGGACTGGCTACACCTTC. As protein: CASSLSYRTGTGYTF.

The gene calls are TRBV24-1 and TRBJ1-1; D remains unclear. Germline CDR1 is KGHDR and CDR2 is SFDVKD. Trimming removed 1 base at V and 11 bases at J, with 13 bases between. The CDR3 loop spans 13 amino acids. CDR3 region: CATSDFGDEGAFF. The CDR3, as DNA: TGTGCCACCAGTGATTTCGGGGATGAAGGCGCTTTCTTT.

The chain uses TRBV28 and TRBJ1-5; 9 nucleotides line up with TRBD1. Germline lookup yields CDR1 MDHEN and CDR2 SYDVKM. This CDR3 comprises 15 residues. V trimming: 5 bases; J trimming: 5 bases; junction bases outside the gene matches: 7. CDR3 DNA sequence: TGTGCCAGCAGTAACCCGGGACAGGGTTATCAGCCCCAGCATTTT. Its translation is CASSNPGQGYQPQHF.

V is TRBV5-1 and J is TRBJ1-2; 9 bases align to TRBD1. The CDR3 contains 16 residues. Trimming cost V 4 bases and J 4 bases; bases outside gene matches: 11. Per germline, CDR1 SGHRS and CDR2 YFSETQ. The DNA of the CDR3 is TGCGCCAGCAGCCCGACTCCGGGACAGGGTGTCTATGGCTACACCTTC. Its protein is CASSPTPGQGVYGYTF.

V is TRBV10-3 and J is TRBJ1-2; unclear D gene. There are 11 residues in the CDR3. V was pared by 10 bases and J by 3 bases, with 9 bases between. Germline-derived CDR1 and CDR2 are ENHRY and SYGVKD. CDR3 residues: CATRRDYGYTF. The CDR3 DNA reads as TGTGCCACGAGGAGGGACTATGGCTACACCTTC.